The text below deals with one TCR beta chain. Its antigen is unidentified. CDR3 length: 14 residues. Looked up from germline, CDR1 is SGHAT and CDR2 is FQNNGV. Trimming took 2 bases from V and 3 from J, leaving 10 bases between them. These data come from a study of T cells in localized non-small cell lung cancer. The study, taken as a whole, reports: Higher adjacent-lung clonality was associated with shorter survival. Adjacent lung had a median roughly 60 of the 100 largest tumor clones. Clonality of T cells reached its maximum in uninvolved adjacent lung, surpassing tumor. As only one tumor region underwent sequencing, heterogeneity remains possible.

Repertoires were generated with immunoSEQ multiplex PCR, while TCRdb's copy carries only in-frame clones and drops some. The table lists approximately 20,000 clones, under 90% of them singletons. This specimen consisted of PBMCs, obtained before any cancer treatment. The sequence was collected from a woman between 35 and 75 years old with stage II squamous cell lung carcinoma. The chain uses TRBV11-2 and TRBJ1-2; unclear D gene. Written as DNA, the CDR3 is TGTGCCAGCAGCTTATACGGGGAAGACTATGGCTACACCTTC. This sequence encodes CASSLYGEDYGYTF.